Listed here are 22 T cell receptor beta chains from one sample, sequenced in a study of PD-1 blockade in classical Hodgkin lymphoma. The sample's time point: cycle 4 day 1 (C4D1), after six to seven weeks of nivolumab. Every patient experienced relapse after autologous stem cell transplantation, and brentuximab vedotin exposure varied. The investigators isolated CD8+ T cells from thawed PBMCs using magnetic negative selection. Here immunoSEQ multiplex PCR was the method, and the copy in TCRdb shows in-frame clones only, minus some. This table holds fewer than 3,500 clones, roughly 77% found once. The sample consisted of CD8+ T cells from blood, taken before the fourth cycle of nivolumab. The source of these receptors is a human donor with classical Hodgkin lymphoma.

The chain is built from TRBV4-1 and TRBJ2-7, with D hard to call. Germline values: CDR1 MGHRA, CDR2 YSYEKL. The CDR3 has 14 amino acids. The V and J ends lost 0 bases and 3 bases respectively, with 9 bases between them. The CDR3 region is CASSQEVPYYEQYF. The CDR3 DNA reads as TGCGCCAGCAGCCAAGAAGTACCGTACTACGAGCAGTACTTC.

The chain is built from TRBV30 and TRBJ2-7, with D unclear. Germline values: CDR1 GTSNPN, CDR2 SVGIG (reference sequence). The CDR3 length is 14 residues. Trimming shortened V by 4 bases and J by 4 bases, and 17 bases separated the two germline ends. The CDR3 loop is CAWNPFGLNYEQYF. Written as DNA, the CDR3 is TGTGCCTGGAATCCGTTCGGGCTGAATTACGAGCAGTACTTC.

Judged by abundance, this clone is medium-sized (0.01 to 0.1%). The gene calls are TRBV28 and TRBJ2-3, with 8 nucleotides matching TRBD2. Germline trimming cut 3 bases from V and 5 bases from J; bases unmatched to any gene: 4. The germline V gene encodes CDR1 MDHEN and CDR2 SYDVKM. The CDR3 loop spans 14 amino acids. CDR3 in DNA: TGTGCCAGCAGTTTCCCAGCGGGAGAAGATACGCAGTATTTT. Its translation: CASSFPAGEDTQYF.

The sample holds a few counts of this clone. V is TRBV7-9 and J is TRBJ2-4; D is possibly TRBD1 or TRBD2 (6 bases each). Germline V gene sequence: CDR1 SEHNR, CDR2 FQNEAQ (reference sequence). The V end lost 3 bases, the J end lost 8 bases, and 11 bases lay between the germline ends. This CDR3 has 13 residues. The CDR3 bases are TGTGCCAGCAGCTTCGGGGGCGGGGACATTCAGTACTTC. This sequence encodes CASSFGGGDIQYF.

The chain carries TRBV7-9 and TRBJ2-6; 7 bases are a match to TRBD1. V was clipped by 8 bases and J by 1 base; unmatched bases: 8. The CDR3 is 16 residues long. Germline V gene sequence: CDR1 SEHNR, CDR2 FQNEAQ (reference sequence). The CDR3, as DNA: TGTGCCAGCGCTACAGGGGCCCGATCTGGGGCCAACGTCCTGACTTTC. The encoded protein is CASATGARSGANVLTF.

The sample holds a few counts of this clone. The chain has TRBV5-1 and TRBJ2-3; D call uncertain. V lost 1 base and J lost 2, with 5 bases in between. The germline V gene encodes CDR1 SGHRS and CDR2 YFSETQ. The CDR3 is 13 residues long. The CDR3 region is CASSLQITDTQYF. As DNA, the CDR3 is TGCGCCAGCAGCTTGCAGATCACAGATACGCAGTATTTT.

The genes are TRBV2 and TRBJ1-2; D is unresolved. V was trimmed by 6 bases and J by 8 bases, leaving 13 bases between them. The CDR3 covers 12 residues. Germline V gene data show CDR1 as SNHLY and CDR2 as FYNNEI. This CDR3 is CASSKSPRGYTF. CDR3 DNA sequence: TGTGCCAGCAGCAAAAGTCCTCGGGGCTACACCTTC. Full variable domain (missing parts from reference TRBV2 and TRBJ1-2): EPEVTQTPSHQVTQMGQEVILRCVPISNHLYFYWYRQILGQKVEFLVSFYNNEISEKSEIFDDQFSVERPDGSNFTLKIRSTKLEDSAMYFCASSKSPRGYTFGSGTRLTVV.

By proportion, this clone is medium-sized. The genes are TRBV5-6 and TRBJ1-5; the match to TRBD1 covers 7 bases. CDR3 length equals 16 residues. V shed 6 bases and J 0 bases; nucleotides not matched to a gene: 9. Germline loops: CDR1 SGHDT, CDR2 YYEEEE. The CDR3 reads CASTQEQGHSNQPQHF. CDR3 nucleotides: TGTGCCAGCACCCAGGAACAGGGGCATAGCAATCAGCCCCAGCATTTT.

A few counts support this clone. CDR3 region: CASSPQTRDEQYF. The CDR3 DNA follows: TGTGCCAGCAGTCCCCAAACTAGGGACGAGCAGTACTTC. The rearrangement uses TRBV6-5 and TRBJ2-7; weak D call: TRBD2 (5 bases). Germline values: CDR1 MNHEY, CDR2 SVGAGI. The ends were cut back, 5 bases at V and 5 bases at J, with 13 bases in the middle. There are 13 residues in the CDR3.

The V gene is TRBV6-4, the J gene TRBJ2-1; 8 bases line up with TRBD2. V lost 5 bases to trimming and J lost 5 bases; unmatched junction nucleotides: 5. CDR3 length: 14 residues. CDR1 and CDR2 (germline): MRHNA, SNTAGT. CDR3 bases: TGTGCCAGCAGTCTGGGTAGCGGGAACAATGAGCAGTTCTTC. It translates to CASSLGSGNNEQFF.

V and J are TRBV6-4 and TRBJ2-3; TRBD2 aligns across 7 bases. The CDR3 has 15 residues. Germline V gives CDR1 MRHNA, CDR2 SNTAGT. The V gene end was trimmed by 0 bases and the J gene end by 3 bases; junction bases not matched to a gene: 3. The CDR3 region is CASSDSGGSTDTQYF. The CDR3 DNA follows: TGTGCCAGCAGTGACTCGGGCGGGAGTACAGATACGCAGTATTTT.

The genes are TRBV7-3 and TRBJ2-7, with 7 bases lining up with TRBD2. CDR1 and CDR2 (germline): SGHTA, FQGTGA. The junction had 11 bases not matched to a gene; V was cut back by 4 bases and J by 5 bases. The CDR3 is made up of 15 amino acids. CDR3 in amino acids: CASSYPRDGRNEQYF. The CDR3 nucleotides read TGTGCCAGCAGCTACCCCCGGGACGGGAGGAACGAGCAGTACTTC.

This chain links TRBV10-3 with TRBJ2-1; 10 bases match TRBD1. V lost 6 bases and J lost 7; bases outside the gene matches: 9. Germline lookup yields CDR1 ENHRY and CDR2 SYGVKD. The CDR3 totals 15 residues. The DNA for the CDR3 is TGTGCCATCAGGATGACAGGGGGCCCGAAGAATGAGCAGTTCTTC. Translating it yields CAIRMTGGPKNEQFF.

This rearrangement joins TRBV13 to TRBJ2-3, with 10 bases matching TRBD2. There are 16 residues in the CDR3. Germline assignment: CDR1 PRHDT and CDR2 FYEKMQ (reference sequence). The ends lost 5 bases at V and 1 base at J; junction bases unmatched: 6. In DNA form, the CDR3 reads TGTGCCAGCAGCCCCGGAGGACTAGCGGGCACAGATACGCAGTATTTT. Protein sequence: CASSPGGLAGTDTQYF.

The chain recombines TRBV19 with TRBJ1-5; D is undetermined. Germline loops: CDR1 LNHDA, CDR2 SQIVND (reference sequence). The CDR3 runs 16 residues. V was clipped by 0 bases and J by 4 bases, with 13 bases between them. The CDR3 bases are TGTGCCAGTAGTATAGATACCGCCAGTCCTAATCAGCCCCAGCATTTT. It codes for CASSIDTASPNQPQHF.

The V and J genes are TRBV4-1 and TRBJ2-2, with D perhaps TRBD1 or TRBD2 (5 bases each). Germline CDR1 MGHRA, CDR2 YSYEKL. The CDR3 has 17 residues. Between the trimmed V and J ends, which lost 1 base and 3 bases, there was a span of 15 bases. CDR3 in DNA: TGCGCCAGCAGCCAAGTTGGGACGACTATCTACACCGGGGAGCTGTTTTTT. It translates to CASSQVGTTIYTGELFF.

This rearrangement joins TRBV28 to TRBJ2-1; tentatively, D is TRBD1 (5 bases). The CDR3 contains 13 residues. Germline CDR1 is MDHEN and CDR2 is SYDVKM. Trimming pared 7 bases from V and 3 bases from J, leaving 10 bases between. CDR3 nucleotide sequence: TGTGCCAGCAACCCCGACAGCTACAATGAGCAGTTCTTC. As protein: CASNPDSYNEQFF.

This clone is termed large. The gene calls are TRBV11-2 and TRBJ2-5; TRBD1 matches 7 bases. The V segment lost 1 base and the J segment 7 bases; nucleotides outside the gene matches: 3. The CDR3 has 13 residues. The germline gives CDR1 SGHAT, CDR2 FQNNGV. CDR3 amino acids: CASSLGQGGTQYF. The DNA of the CDR3 is TGTGCCAGCAGCTTAGGACAGGGTGGGACCCAGTACTTC.

The rearrangement uses TRBV25-1 and TRBJ1-2; 10 bases align to TRBD1. The CDR3 sequence is 13 residues long. The germline V gene encodes CDR1 MGHDK and CDR2 SYGVNS. V lost 4 bases to trimming and J lost 8 bases; unmatched junction nucleotides: 4. In DNA form, the CDR3 reads TGTGCCAGCAGTGTGGGACAGGGGTCCGGCTACACCTTC. Amino acid sequence: CASSVGQGSGYTF.

CDR3 sequence reads: CAWSVKSGRALGTQYF. The CDR3 coding sequence is TGTGCCTGGAGTGTAAAGAGCGGGAGGGCCTTGGGTACGCAGTATTTT. The gene calls are TRBV30 and TRBJ2-3; 10 nucleotides match TRBD2. Germline V gene data show CDR1 as GTSNPN and CDR2 as SVGIG (reference sequence). The CDR3 is 16 residues long. The ends lost 0 bases at V and 8 bases at J; junction bases unmatched: 11.

This rearrangement joins TRBV19 to TRBJ1-1, with TRBD1 matching 7 bases. Germline CDR1 and CDR2: LNHDA and SQIVND (reference sequence). Trimming took 5 bases from V and 0 from J; bases not matched to a gene: 9. This CDR3 region has 16 residues. In DNA form, the CDR3 reads TGTGCCAGTAGTCACAGGACAGGCGGGATGAACACTGAAGCTTTCTTT. Translation: CASSHRTGGMNTEAFF. Drawing the rest from reference TRBV19 and TRBJ1-1, the complete variable domain is DGGITQSPKYLFRKEGQNVTLSCEQNLNHDAMYWYRQDPGQGLRLIYYSQIVNDFQKGDIAEGYSVSREKKESFPLTVTSAQKNPTAFYLCASSHRTGGMNTEAFFGQGTRLTVV.

This chain joins TRBV25-1 and TRBJ2-1; no reliable D call. Germline CDR1 reads MGHDK; CDR2 reads SYGVNS. CDR3 length: 12 residues. Trimming removed 4 bases at V and 7 bases at J, with 8 bases between. The CDR3 DNA follows: TGTGCCAGCAGTGTAATAGTAAATGAGCAGTTCTTC. Encoded protein: CASSVIVNEQFF.